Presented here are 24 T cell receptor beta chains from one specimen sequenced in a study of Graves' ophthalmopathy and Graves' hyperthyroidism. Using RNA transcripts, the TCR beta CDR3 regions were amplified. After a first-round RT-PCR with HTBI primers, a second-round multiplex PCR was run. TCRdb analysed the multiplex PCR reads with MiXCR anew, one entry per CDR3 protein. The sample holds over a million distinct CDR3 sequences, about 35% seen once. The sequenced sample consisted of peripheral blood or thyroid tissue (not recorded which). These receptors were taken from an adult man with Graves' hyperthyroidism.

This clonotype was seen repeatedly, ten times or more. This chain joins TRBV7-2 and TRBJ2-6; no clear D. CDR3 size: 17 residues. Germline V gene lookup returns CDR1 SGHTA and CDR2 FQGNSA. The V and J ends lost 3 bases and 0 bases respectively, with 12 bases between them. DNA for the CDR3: TGTGCCAGCAGCTTTCAGGCACTACCCTCTGGGGCCAACGTCCTGACTTTC. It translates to CASSFQALPSGANVLTF.

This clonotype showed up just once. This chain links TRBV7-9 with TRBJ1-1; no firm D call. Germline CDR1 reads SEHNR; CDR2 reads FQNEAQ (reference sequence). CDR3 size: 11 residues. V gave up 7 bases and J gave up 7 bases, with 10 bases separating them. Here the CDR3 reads CASNPWVEAFF. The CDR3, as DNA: TGTGCCAGCAACCCTTGGGTTGAAGCTTTCTTT.

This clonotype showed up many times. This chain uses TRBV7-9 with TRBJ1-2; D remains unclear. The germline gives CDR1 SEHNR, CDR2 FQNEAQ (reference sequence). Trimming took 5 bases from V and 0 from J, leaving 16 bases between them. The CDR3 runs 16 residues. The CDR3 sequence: CASSPPGTIANYGYTF. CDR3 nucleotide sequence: TGTGCCAGCAGCCCCCCTGGAACGATCGCTAACTATGGCTACACCTTC. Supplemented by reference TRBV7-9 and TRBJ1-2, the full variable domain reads DTGVSQNPRHKITKRGQNVTFRCDPISEHNRLYWYRQTLGQGPEFLTYFQNEAQLEKSRLLSDRFSAERPKGSFSTLEIQRTEQGDSAMYLCASSPPGTIANYGYTFGSGTRLTVV.

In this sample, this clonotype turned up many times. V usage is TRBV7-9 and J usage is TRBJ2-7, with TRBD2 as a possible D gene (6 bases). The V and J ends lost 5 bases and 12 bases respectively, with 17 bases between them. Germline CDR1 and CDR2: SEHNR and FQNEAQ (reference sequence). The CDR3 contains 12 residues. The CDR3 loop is CASSPTSYRLYF. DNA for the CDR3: TGTGCCAGCAGCCCCACTAGCTACCGTCTGTACTTC.

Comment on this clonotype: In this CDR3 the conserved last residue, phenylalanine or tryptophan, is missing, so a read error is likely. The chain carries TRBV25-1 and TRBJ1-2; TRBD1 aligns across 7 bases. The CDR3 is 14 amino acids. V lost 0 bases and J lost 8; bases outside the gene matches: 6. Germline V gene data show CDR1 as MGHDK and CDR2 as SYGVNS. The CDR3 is CASSEYNGTEGYTS. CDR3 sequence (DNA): TGTGCCAGCAGTGAATATAATGGGACAGAGGGCTACACCTCC.

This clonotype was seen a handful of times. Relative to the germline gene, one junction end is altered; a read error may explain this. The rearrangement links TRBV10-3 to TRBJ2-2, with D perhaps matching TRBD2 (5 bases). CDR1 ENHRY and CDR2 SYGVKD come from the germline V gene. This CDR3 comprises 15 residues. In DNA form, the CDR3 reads TGTGCCAGCAGTGAATTGGGATGGAACACCGGGGAGCTGTTTTTC. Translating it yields CASSELGWNTGELFF.

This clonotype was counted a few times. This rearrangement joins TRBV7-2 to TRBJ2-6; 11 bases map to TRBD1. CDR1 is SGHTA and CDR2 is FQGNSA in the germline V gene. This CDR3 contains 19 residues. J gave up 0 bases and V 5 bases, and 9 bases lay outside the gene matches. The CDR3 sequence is CASSPTGTGGHSGANVLTF. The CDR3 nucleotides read TGTGCCAGCAGCCCGACCGGGACAGGGGGGCACTCTGGGGCCAACGTCCTGACTTTC.

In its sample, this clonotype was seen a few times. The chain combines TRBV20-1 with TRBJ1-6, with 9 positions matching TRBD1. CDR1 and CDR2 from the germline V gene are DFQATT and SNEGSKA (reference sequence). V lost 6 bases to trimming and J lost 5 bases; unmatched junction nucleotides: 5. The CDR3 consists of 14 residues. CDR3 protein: CSAVTGGNNSPLHF. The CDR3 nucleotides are TGCAGTGCGGTGACAGGGGGGAATAATTCACCCCTCCACTTT.

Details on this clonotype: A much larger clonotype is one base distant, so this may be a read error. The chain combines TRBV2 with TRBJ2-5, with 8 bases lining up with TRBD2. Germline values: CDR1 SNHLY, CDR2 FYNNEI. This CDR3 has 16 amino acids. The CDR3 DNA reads TGTGCCGGCAGTACCGCCGGGGGGGCCTTTCAAGGGACCCAGTACTTC. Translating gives CAGSTAGGAFQGTQYF.

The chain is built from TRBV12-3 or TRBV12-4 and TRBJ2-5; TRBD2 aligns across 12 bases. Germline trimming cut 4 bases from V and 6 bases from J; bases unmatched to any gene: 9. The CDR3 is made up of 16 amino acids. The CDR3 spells CASSSRLAGVLKTQYF. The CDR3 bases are TGTGCCAGCAGTTCCAGACTAGCGGGAGTTTTAAAGACCCAGTACTTC.

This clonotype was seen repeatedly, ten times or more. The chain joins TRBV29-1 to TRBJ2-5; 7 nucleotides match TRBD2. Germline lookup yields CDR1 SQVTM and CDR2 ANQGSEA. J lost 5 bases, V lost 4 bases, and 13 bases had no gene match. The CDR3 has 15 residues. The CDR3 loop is CSVGGGLGRGETQYF. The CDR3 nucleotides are TGCAGCGTTGGGGGGGGACTTGGCCGGGGGGAGACCCAGTACTTC.

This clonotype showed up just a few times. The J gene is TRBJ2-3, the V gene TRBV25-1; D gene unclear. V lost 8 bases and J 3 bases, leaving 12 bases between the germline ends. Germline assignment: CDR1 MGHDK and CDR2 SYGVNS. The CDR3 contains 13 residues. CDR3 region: CASHPDRTDTQYF. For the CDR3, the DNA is TGTGCCAGCCACCCGGACCGGACAGATACGCAGTATTTT.

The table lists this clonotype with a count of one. The CDR3 coding sequence is TGTGCCAGCAGTTTCGGACAGGGTCGTCCGGAGACCCAGTACTTC. Translating it yields CASSFGQGRPETQYF. The V gene is TRBV12-3 or TRBV12-4, the J gene TRBJ2-5, with 8 bases fitting TRBD1. The CDR3 runs to 15 residues. V dropped 3 bases and J dropped 5; count of bases not matched to a gene: 8.

The CDR3: CASRTQGHEQYF. The CDR3 DNA reads as TGTGCCAGCAGAACTCAGGGTCACGAGCAGTACTTC. The V and J genes are TRBV28 and TRBJ2-7, with D perhaps matching TRBD1 (5 bases). V lost 6 bases, J lost 5 bases, and 11 bases lay in between. CDR3 length equals 12 residues. Germline CDR1 MDHEN, CDR2 SYDVKM.

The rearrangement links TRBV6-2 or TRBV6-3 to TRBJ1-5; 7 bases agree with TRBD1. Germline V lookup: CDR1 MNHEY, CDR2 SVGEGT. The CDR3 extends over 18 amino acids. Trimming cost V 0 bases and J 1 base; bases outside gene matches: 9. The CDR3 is CASSYSPTGTVSNQPQHF. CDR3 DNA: TGTGCCAGCAGTTACTCCCCTACCGGGACAGTAAGCAATCAGCCCCAGCATTTT.

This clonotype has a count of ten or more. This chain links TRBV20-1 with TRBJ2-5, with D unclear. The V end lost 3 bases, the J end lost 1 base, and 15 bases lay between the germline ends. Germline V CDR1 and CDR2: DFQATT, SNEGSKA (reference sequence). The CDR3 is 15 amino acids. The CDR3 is CSARVPQATQETQYF. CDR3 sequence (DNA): TGCAGTGCTAGGGTTCCCCAGGCAACCCAAGAGACCCAGTACTTC.

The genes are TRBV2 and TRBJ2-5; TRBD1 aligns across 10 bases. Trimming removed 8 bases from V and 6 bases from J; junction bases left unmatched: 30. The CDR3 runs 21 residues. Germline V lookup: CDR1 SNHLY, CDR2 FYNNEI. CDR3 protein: CASLRGGGFDRGREVWKTQYF. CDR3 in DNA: TGTGCCAGCCTAAGGGGAGGGGGCTTCGACAGGGGGCGCGAGGTCTGGAAGACCCAGTACTTC.

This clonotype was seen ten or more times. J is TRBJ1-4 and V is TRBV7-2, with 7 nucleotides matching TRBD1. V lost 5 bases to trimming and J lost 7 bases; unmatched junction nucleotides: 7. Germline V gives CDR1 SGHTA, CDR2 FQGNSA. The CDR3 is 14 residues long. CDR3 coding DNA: TGTGCCAGCAGCCGACAGGGCATCGGTGAAAAACTGTTTTTT. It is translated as CASSRQGIGEKLFF.

CDR3 region: CASSGGGGRGNQQPQHF. As DNA, the CDR3 is TGCGCCAGCAGCGGGGGAGGTGGCAGGGGGAACCAACAGCCCCAGCATTTT. The chain employs TRBV4-1 and TRBJ1-5; 7 bases align to TRBD1. Germline V lookup: CDR1 MGHRA, CDR2 YSYEKL. CDR3 length equals 17 residues. Trimming took 5 bases from V and 7 from J; bases not matched to a gene: 17.

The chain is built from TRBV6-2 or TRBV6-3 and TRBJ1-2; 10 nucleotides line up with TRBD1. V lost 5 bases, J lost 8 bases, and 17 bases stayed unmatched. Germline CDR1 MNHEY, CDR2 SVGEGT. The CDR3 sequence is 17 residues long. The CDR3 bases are TGTGCCAGCAGTGAACGGGACCGGGACAGGGGAAGAGACGGCTACACCTTC. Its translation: CASSERDRDRGRDGYTF.

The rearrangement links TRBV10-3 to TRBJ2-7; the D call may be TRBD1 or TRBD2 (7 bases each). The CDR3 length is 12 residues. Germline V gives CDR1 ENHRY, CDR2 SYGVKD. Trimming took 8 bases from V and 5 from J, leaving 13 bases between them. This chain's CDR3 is CAIQGGQDEQYF. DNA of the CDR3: TGTGCCATCCAGGGGGGGCAGGACGAGCAGTACTTC.

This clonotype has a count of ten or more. CDR3 sequence (DNA): TGCGCCAGCAGCCCGGACAGGTATCTGAACACTGAAGCTTTCTTT. Residues: CASSPDRYLNTEAFF. This chain uses TRBV5-1 with TRBJ1-1, with 7 bases aligning to TRBD1. Germline V lookup: CDR1 SGHRS, CDR2 YFSETQ. The CDR3 extends over 15 amino acids. V shed 4 bases and J 0 bases; nucleotides not matched to a gene: 6.

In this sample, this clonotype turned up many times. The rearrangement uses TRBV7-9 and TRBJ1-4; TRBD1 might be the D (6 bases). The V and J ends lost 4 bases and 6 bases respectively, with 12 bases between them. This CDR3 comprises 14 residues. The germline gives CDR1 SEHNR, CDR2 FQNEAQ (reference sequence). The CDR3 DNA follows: TGTGCCAGCAGCTCCCAGGGGACGGATGAAAAACTGTTTTTT. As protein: CASSSQGTDEKLFF.

CDR3 residues: CASSRRGGRNIQYF. The CDR3 bases are TGTGCCAGCAGCCGCCGTGGGGGTCGGAACATTCAGTACTTC. The chain couples TRBV7-9 to TRBJ2-4; either TRBD1 or TRBD2 may fit D (5 bases each). Trimming shortened V by 5 bases and J by 7 bases, and 15 bases separated the two germline ends. CDR1 SEHNR and CDR2 FQNEAQ come from the germline V gene (reference sequence). The CDR3 runs to 14 residues.